The 11 T cell receptor beta chains reported below all come from one sample, sequenced in a study of early T cells in non-severe SARS-CoV-2 infection. Each CDR3 protein gets one entry after TCRdb re-called the 5' RACE reads with MiXCR. Of roughly 51,000 distinct CDR3 sequences in the sample, about 7.7% were seen once. The sample was whole blood, taken at baseline. The receptors were gathered from an adult who was a healthcare worker with PCR-confirmed SARS-CoV-2 infection or an uninfected control (not recorded which).

In this sample, this clonotype turned up a few times. This chain connects TRBV11-2 to TRBJ2-5, with 7 bases lining up with TRBD1. V lost 2 bases and J lost 4; bases outside the gene matches: 10. The CDR3 extends over 16 amino acids. Germline V gene lookup returns CDR1 SGHAT and CDR2 FQNNGV. The CDR3 is CASSLIGTVLSETQYF. CDR3 nucleotide sequence: TGTGCCAGCAGCTTAATCGGGACAGTTCTGTCAGAGACCCAGTACTTC.

J is TRBJ2-7 and V is TRBV6-5; D possibly corresponds to TRBD1 (5 bases). Germline CDR1 is MNHEY and CDR2 is SVGAGI. The V end was cut by 3 bases, the J end by 7 bases, with 10 bases between. The CDR3 totals 12 residues. In DNA form, the CDR3 reads TGTGCCAGCAGTTATAAGGGGCGTGAGCAGTACTTC. The encoded protein is CASSYKGREQYF.

This clonotype was seen a handful of times. This rearrangement joins TRBV9 to TRBJ2-7; D is possibly TRBD1 (6 bases). Trimming pared 1 base from V and 0 bases from J, leaving 11 bases between. The CDR3 has 15 residues. In germline, CDR1 is SGDLS, CDR2 YYNGEE. The CDR3 reads CASSVSEDSSYEQYF. The DNA of the CDR3 is TGTGCCAGCAGCGTATCGGAGGACAGCTCCTACGAGCAGTACTTC.

This rearrangement joins TRBV20-1 to TRBJ1-1; D not certain. Germline CDR1 reads DFQATT; CDR2 reads SNEGSKA (reference sequence). V was cut by 1 base and J by 4 bases, with 7 bases left in between. This CDR3 has 12 residues. The CDR3 region is CSARGSGTEAFF. The CDR3 nucleotides are TGCAGTGCTAGAGGGAGTGGCACTGAAGCTTTCTTT.

This clonotype was observed at least ten times. The chain is built from TRBV18 and TRBJ1-5; 10 bases agree with TRBD1. V gave up 3 bases and J gave up 6 bases; unmatched junction bases: 5. This CDR3 spans 15 amino acids. Germline CDR1 KGHSH, CDR2 LQKENI. In nucleotides, the CDR3 is TGTGCCAGCTCACCGGGGACAGGGGTTCGTCAGCCCCAGCATTTT. The encoded protein is CASSPGTGVRQPQHF. Using reference TRBV18 and TRBJ1-5 for the parts outside the CDR3, the full variable domain is NAGVMQNPRHLVRRRGQEARLRCSPMKGHSHVYWYRQLPEEGLKFMVYLQKENIIDESGMPKERFSAEFPKEGPSILRIQQVVRGDSAAYFCASSPGTGVRQPQHFGDGTRLSIL.

A few counts support this clonotype. V and J are TRBV12-3 or TRBV12-4 and TRBJ1-1; possibly TRBD1 for D (5 bases). The CDR3 covers 14 residues. Trimming left V 1 base short and J 5 bases short, with 11 bases between. The CDR3 loop reads CASSLDGGVTEAFF. CDR3 coding DNA: TGTGCCAGCAGTTTAGACGGGGGTGTGACTGAAGCTTTCTTT.

The chain has TRBV2 and TRBJ1-1; maybe TRBD1 (6 bases). CDR1 and CDR2 from the germline V gene are SNHLY and FYNNEI. Deletions cut 7 bases from V and 4 bases from J, with 16 bases between. The CDR3 sequence is 14 residues long. The CDR3 DNA sequence: TGTGCCAGCATTGTGGGGCGAGGGGGCACTGAAGCTTTCTTT. Protein sequence: CASIVGRGGTEAFF.

This clonotype appeared many times. This chain joins TRBV2 and TRBJ2-7; 7 bases line up with TRBD2. The CDR3 is 14 amino acids. Losses at the gene ends were 7 bases for V and 4 bases for J; bases not matched to a gene: 10. Germline CDR1 SNHLY, CDR2 FYNNEI. For the CDR3, the DNA is TGTGCCAGCATGTCCCGGGACTATAGATACGAGCAGTACTTC. It is translated as CASMSRDYRYEQYF.

This clonotype was found many times. V gene TRBV10-3 combines with J gene TRBJ2-7; D unclear. The V gene lost 7 bases and the J gene lost 1 base, with 11 bases spanning the gap. Germline V gives CDR1 ENHRY, CDR2 SYGVKD. The CDR3 totals 13 residues. In nucleotides, the CDR3 is TGTGCCATCAATGGATTTGGATCCTACGAGCAGTACTTC. Translation gives CAINGFGSYEQYF.

This clonotype was seen only a few times. The chain joins TRBV7-2 to TRBJ2-7, with D unresolved. V was pared by 1 base and J by 2 bases, with 12 bases between. CDR3 length: 15 amino acids. Looked up from germline, CDR1 is SGHTA and CDR2 is FQGNSA. The CDR3 coding sequence is TGTGCCAGCAGCTTAGAAGTACACGGCCCCTACGAGCAGTACTTC. It yields the protein CASSLEVHGPYEQYF.

This clonotype was counted many times. This sequence joins TRBV4-2 and TRBJ2-5, with 11 nucleotides matching TRBD2. The junction had 7 bases not matched to a gene; V was cut back by 1 base and J by 9 bases. Germline lookup yields CDR1 LGHNA and CDR2 YNFKEQ. The CDR3 contains 15 residues. The CDR3 loop is CASSQGGLAAGAQYF. Here the CDR3 DNA reads TGTGCCAGCAGCCAAGGGGGACTAGCGGCCGGGGCCCAGTACTTC.